This entry lists 23 T cell receptor beta chains sequenced from one sample in a study of CD8 T cell repertoires and HIV-1 epitope variants. Clones were sequenced by immunoSEQ multiplex PCR, and TCRdb holds only the in-frame ones, with some missing. Among almost 5,000 clones listed, roughly 65% were seen once. These receptors are not linked to any known antigen. Sequencing input: cultured CD8+ T cells derived from PBMCs. These TCRs come from a male donor with HIV.

The chain uses TRBV18 and TRBJ1-1; no clear D gene. Between the trimmed V and J ends, which lost 0 bases and 4 bases, there was a span of 9 bases. Germline-derived CDR1 and CDR2 are KGHSH and LQKENI. This CDR3 has 14 residues. In DNA, the CDR3 is TGTGCCAGCTCACCACCGTCCCCGGCCACTGAAGCTTTCTTT. Translation: CASSPPSPATEAFF.

This clone was counted between two and nine times. The chain is built from TRBV15 and TRBJ1-5; TRBD1 matches at 8 bases. Trimming removed 0 bases from V and 7 bases from J; junction bases left unmatched: 5. This CDR3 has 15 residues. Germline V gene data show CDR1 as LNHNV and CDR2 as YYDKDF (reference sequence). The CDR3 reads CATSRDFTGGQPQHF. In DNA, the CDR3 is TGTGCCACCAGCAGAGATTTTACAGGGGGACAGCCCCAGCATTTT.

The gene calls are TRBV11-2 and TRBJ2-7, with D possibly called TRBD1 or TRBD2 (5 bases each). The CDR3 is 15 amino acids. CDR1 and CDR2 from the germline V gene are SGHAT and FQNNGV. V lost 1 base and J lost 2, with 12 bases in between. For the CDR3, the DNA is TGTGCCAGCAGCTTAGTGGGGACGACAACCTACGAGCAGTACTTC. Protein product: CASSLVGTTTYEQYF. Based on the CDR3 plus reference TRBV11-2 and TRBJ2-7, the full variable domain is EAGVAQSPRYKIIEKRQSVAFWCNPISGHATLYWYQQILGQGPKLLIQFQNNGVVDDSQLPKDRFSAERLKGVDSTLKIQPAKLEDSAVYLCASSLVGTTTYEQYFGPGTRLTVT.

The rearrangement links TRBV6-6 to TRBJ1-5; D unresolved. Germline CDR1 reads MNHNY; CDR2 reads SVGAGI (reference sequence). The CDR3 is 14 amino acids. Trimming left V 2 bases short and J 5 bases short, with 10 bases between. The CDR3 DNA follows: TGTGCCAGCAGTTACACCGTAACTGATCAGCCCCAGCATTTT. Translating it yields CASSYTVTDQPQHF.

The table lists this clone with a few counts. The V gene is TRBV7-9, the J gene TRBJ2-7, with TRBD1 as a possible D gene (5 bases). The CDR3 has 13 amino acids. V was clipped by 6 bases and J by 6 bases, with 15 bases between them. Germline-derived CDR1 and CDR2 are SEHNR and FQNEAQ (reference sequence). CDR3 nucleotide sequence: TGTGCCAGCAGTAAAGAAGGGGATAGCGAGCAGTACTTC. It translates to CASSKEGDSEQYF. Full variable domain (outside the CDR3, taken from reference TRBV7-9 and TRBJ2-7): DTGVSQNPRHKITKRGQNVTFRCDPISEHNRLYWYRQTLGQGPEFLTYFQNEAQLEKSRLLSDRFSAERPKGSFSTLEIQRTEQGDSAMYLCASSKEGDSEQYFGPGTRLTVT.

This chain uses TRBV28 with TRBJ1-1, with a possible D match to TRBD1 (5 bases). The length of the CDR3 is 14 residues. CDR1 and CDR2 (germline): MDHEN, SYDVKM. V was pared by 6 bases and J by 4 bases, with 15 bases between. In DNA form, the CDR3 reads TGTGCCAGCAGGGAGGGGTGGGGAGGCACTGAAGCTTTCTTT. Protein: CASREGWGGTEAFF.

The J gene is TRBJ1-3, the V gene TRBV7-3, with TRBD1 as a possible D gene (6 bases). This CDR3 is built from 17 residues. Germline CDR1 SGHTA, CDR2 FQGTGA. Trimming removed 5 bases from V and 4 bases from J, with 21 bases in between. CDR3 bases: TGTGCCAGCAGCATACCTCGGACAGTCTACCGAGGAAACACCATATATTTT. This sequence encodes CASSIPRTVYRGNTIYF.

The rearrangement links TRBV27 to TRBJ2-7; no firm D call. V lost 6 bases, J lost 1 base, and 16 bases lay in between. Per germline, CDR1 MNHEY and CDR2 SMNVEV (reference sequence). The CDR3 totals 15 residues. CDR3 region: CASSPEGRLSYEQYF. CDR3 bases: TGTGCCAGCAGCCCAGAAGGCAGGCTGTCCTACGAGCAGTACTTC.

The chain has TRBV7-8 and TRBJ2-3; TRBD2 agrees at 8 bases. V trimming: 1 base; J trimming: 2 bases; junction bases outside the gene matches: 8. Germline CDR1 is SGHVS and CDR2 is FQNEAQ. CDR3 size: 17 residues. The CDR3 DNA is TGTGCCAGCAGCTTAGGTTACGCGGGGGGTCCCACAGATACGCAGTATTTT. This sequence encodes CASSLGYAGGPTDTQYF.

This sequence joins TRBV7-2 and TRBJ1-2; no clear D gene. The V gene lost 4 bases and the J gene lost 2 bases, with 14 bases spanning the gap. This CDR3 has 15 residues. Germline CDR1 SGHTA, CDR2 FQGNSA. CDR3 sequence: CASSSPGLLNYGYTF. The CDR3 DNA reads TGTGCCAGCAGCTCCCCGGGCCTTTTGAACTATGGCTACACCTTC.

The CDR3: CASSESGTFNEKLFF. Here the CDR3 DNA reads TGCGCCAGCAGTGAGTCGGGCACGTTTAATGAAAAACTGTTTTTT. V is TRBV10-1 and J is TRBJ1-4, with D unclear. The germline V gene encodes CDR1 WNHNN and CDR2 SYGVQD (reference sequence). The CDR3 length is 15 residues. V shed 0 bases and J shed 4 bases, with 9 bases lying between them.

The chain carries TRBV27 and TRBJ1-1, with TRBD1 identical over 7 bases. This CDR3 comprises 13 residues. The V gene's germline CDR1 is MNHEY and CDR2 SMNVEV (reference sequence). V shed 4 bases and J 1 base; nucleotides not matched to a gene: 0. The CDR3 DNA follows: TGTGCCAGCAGTTGGACAGGGAACACTGAAGCTTTCTTT. Protein product: CASSWTGNTEAFF.

The sample holds one count of this clone. The rearrangement joins TRBV14 to TRBJ1-2, with unresolved D. Trimming removed 1 base from V and 4 bases from J, with 7 bases in between. The germline gives CDR1 SGHDN, CDR2 FVKESK. This CDR3 is 13 amino acids long. CDR3 region: CASSQGRTYGYTF. As DNA, the CDR3 is TGTGCCAGCAGCCAAGGACGCACCTATGGCTACACCTTC.

The chain carries TRBV5-1 and TRBJ1-4; 8 positions agree with TRBD1. Per the germline V gene, CDR1 is SGHRS and CDR2 is YFSETQ. The CDR3 extends over 15 amino acids. Unmatched junction bases numbered 7, after V lost 3 bases and J lost 6 bases. This CDR3 is CASSSDREVDEKLFF. CDR3 sequence (DNA): TGCGCCAGCAGCTCGGACAGGGAGGTTGATGAAAAACTGTTTTTT.

V and J are TRBV19 and TRBJ1-2; 7 nucleotides match TRBD1. Germline V gives CDR1 LNHDA, CDR2 SQIVND (reference sequence). The trim removed 5 bases at V and 2 bases at J, leaving 5 bases unmatched. The CDR3 loop spans 14 amino acids. CDR3 nucleotide sequence: TGTGCCAGTAGTTCGACAGGGTCAAACTATGGCTACACCTTC. It encodes CASSSTGSNYGYTF.

The gene calls are TRBV4-3 and TRBJ2-2, with 10 bases fitting TRBD1. The CDR3 runs to 18 residues. Germline lookup yields CDR1 LGHNA and CDR2 YSLEER. The J segment lost 4 bases and the V segment lost 0 bases, leaving 8 bases of the junction unmatched. The CDR3 sequence: CASSQDGGTGDITGELFF. CDR3 coding DNA: TGCGCCAGCAGCCAAGACGGAGGGACAGGGGACATCACCGGGGAGCTGTTTTTT.

The rearrangement links TRBV6-5 to TRBJ2-1; D possibly matches TRBD1 or TRBD2 (6 bases each). This CDR3 contains 11 residues. CDR1 and CDR2 (germline): MNHEY, SVGAGI. The V end was cut by 5 bases, the J end by 9 bases, with 8 bases between. In DNA form, the CDR3 reads TGTGCCAGCAGTGAGGGGGGTGAGCAGTTCTTC. Translation: CASSEGGEQFF.

This chain connects TRBV30 to TRBJ1-1; D possibly corresponds to TRBD1 (5 bases). The germline gives CDR1 GTSNPN, CDR2 SVGIG (reference sequence). This CDR3 has 14 amino acids. This CDR3 is CGATGDAGDTEAFF. CDR3 DNA sequence: TGTGGAGCTACGGGGGACGCCGGAGACACTGAAGCTTTCTTT. Complete variable domain (other parts from reference TRBV30 and TRBJ1-1): SQTIHQWPATLVQPVGSPLSLECTVEGTSNPNLYWYRQAAGRGLQLLFYSVGIGQISSEVPQNLSASRPQDRQFILSSKKLLLSDSGFYLCGATGDAGDTEAFFGQGTRLTVV.

The CDR3 DNA sequence: TGTGCCAGTGAGTCCGGGGAGCTGTTTTTT. It translates to CASESGELFF. The chain recombines TRBV19 with TRBJ2-2; D call uncertain. CDR1 is LNHDA, CDR2 SQIVND, per germline (reference sequence). V was clipped by 8 bases and J by 6 bases, with 4 bases between them. The CDR3 runs 10 residues.

The V call is TRBV28, the J call TRBJ2-7; D is unclear. The CDR3 has 14 residues. Deletions cut 3 bases from V and 2 bases from J, with 11 bases between. Germline assignment: CDR1 MDHEN and CDR2 SYDVKM. The CDR3 DNA sequence: TGTGCCAGCAGTTTGCCAGGATTAGCCTACGAGCAGTACTTC. It is translated as CASSLPGLAYEQYF.

In its sample, this clone was seen a few times. This sequence joins TRBV6-5 and TRBJ2-7; 7 bases agree with TRBD1. CDR3 size: 15 residues. Germline V gene data show CDR1 as MNHEY and CDR2 as SVGAGI. V was clipped by 6 bases and J by 2 bases; unmatched bases: 10. CDR3 residues: CASSLTGSFTYEQYF. The CDR3 DNA reads TGTGCCAGCAGCCTGACAGGGTCATTTACCTACGAGCAGTACTTC.

Only a few counts were recorded for this clone. V gene TRBV6-1 combines with J gene TRBJ2-2; D ambiguous. Germline assignment: CDR1 MNHNS and CDR2 SASEGT. The V end was cut by 8 bases, the J end by 7 bases, with 17 bases between. The CDR3 runs 14 residues. This CDR3 is CASVDWIASGELFF. In DNA form, the CDR3 reads TGTGCCAGCGTTGATTGGATAGCTAGCGGGGAGCTGTTTTTT.

The chain is built from TRBV28 and TRBJ2-7; D tentatively fits TRBD1 or TRBD2 (5 bases each). The germline V gene encodes CDR1 MDHEN and CDR2 SYDVKM. V was clipped by 6 bases and J by 7 bases, with 13 bases between them. The CDR3 extends over 12 amino acids. The CDR3 protein is CASSSGAGEQYF. The CDR3 region has the DNA TGTGCCAGCAGCTCCGGGGCCGGTGAGCAGTACTTC.